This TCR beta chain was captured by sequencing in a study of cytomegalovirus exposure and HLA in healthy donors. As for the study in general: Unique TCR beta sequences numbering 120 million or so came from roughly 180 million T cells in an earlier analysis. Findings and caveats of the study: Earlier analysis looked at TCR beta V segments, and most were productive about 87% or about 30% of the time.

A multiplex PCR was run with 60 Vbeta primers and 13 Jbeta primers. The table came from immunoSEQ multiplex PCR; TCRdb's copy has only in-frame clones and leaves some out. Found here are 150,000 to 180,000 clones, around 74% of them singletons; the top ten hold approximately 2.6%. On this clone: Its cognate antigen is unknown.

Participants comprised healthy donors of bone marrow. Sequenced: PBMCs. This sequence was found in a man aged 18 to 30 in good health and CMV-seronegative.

The CDR3 bases are TGTGCCAGCAGCCCCGAGGGCTTCTATGGCTACACCTTC. Encoded protein: CASSPEGFYGYTF. The chain recombines TRBV27 with TRBJ1-2; D is undetermined. Trimming pared 6 bases from V and 4 bases from J, leaving 12 bases between. The CDR3 has 13 amino acids. Per the germline V gene, CDR1 is MNHEY and CDR2 is SMNVEV (reference sequence).